These 30 T cell receptor beta chains were all obtained from the same sample, sequenced in a study of read filtering for tumor transcriptome and immune sequencing. This library used roughly 370 ng RNA and molecular barcoded adaptors spanning alpha/delta and beta/gamma chains. TCRdb redid the calling of the reads with MiXCR, one entry per CDR3 protein. Found here are more than 100,000 distinct CDR3 sequences, over 10% of them singletons; the top ten hold approximately 10%. The material sequenced was a population of CD138-negative cells sorted from bone marrow. Source of these receptors: a donor older than 35 with multiple myeloma.

This clonotype was seen a few times. The chain carries TRBV3-1 and TRBJ2-7; unclear D gene. There are 14 residues in the CDR3. Per the germline V gene, CDR1 is LGHDT and CDR2 is YNNKEL (reference sequence). V lost 0 bases and J 0 bases, leaving 6 bases between the germline ends. The CDR3 DNA reads TGTGCCAGCAGCCAAGAAGGGTTCTCCTACGAGCAGTACTTC. Amino acids: CASSQEGFSYEQYF.

This clonotype was observed a single time. A much larger clone differs from this one at a single base, so this may be a read error. As the CDR3 is not closed by the conserved phenylalanine or tryptophan, this likely results from a read error. The chain carries TRBV6-5 and TRBJ1-5; 8 positions agree with TRBD1. The V gene's germline CDR1 is MNHEY and CDR2 SVGAGI. Trimming removed 3 bases from V and 4 bases from J; junction bases left unmatched: 11. The CDR3 is 17 amino acids. The CDR3 here is CASSYPPATGANQPQHS. The CDR3, as DNA: TGTGCCAGCAGTTATCCCCCCGCGACAGGGGCTAATCAGCCCCAGCATTCT.

In this sample, this clonotype turned up many times. V and J are TRBV5-1 and TRBJ2-3, with unresolved D. This CDR3 is built from 14 residues. Germline CDR1 and CDR2: SGHRS and YFSETQ. The ends were cut back, 5 bases at V and 6 bases at J, with 16 bases in the middle. The CDR3 DNA is TGCGCCAGCAGATTGACGTGGTTGGTTGATACGCAGTATTTT. This gives the protein CASRLTWLVDTQYF.

This clonotype has a handful of counts. The chain joins TRBV6-1 to TRBJ2-5; 8 bases match TRBD2. After removal of 3 bases from V and 5 bases from J, the junction contained 2 bases not matched to a gene. Germline V gene data show CDR1 as MNHNS and CDR2 as SASEGT. The CDR3 runs to 13 residues. CDR3: CASSETSVETQYF. The CDR3 DNA reads as TGTGCCAGCAGTGAGACTAGCGTCGAGACCCAGTACTTC.

This clonotype was detected ten times or more. The J gene is TRBJ2-1, the V gene TRBV4-2, with unresolved D. The CDR3 is made up of 15 amino acids. The V gene lost 0 bases and the J gene lost 4 bases, with 10 bases spanning the gap. The germline gives CDR1 LGHNA, CDR2 YNFKEQ. DNA for the CDR3: TGTGCCAGCAGCCAAGAGATCGGGCGGTACAATGAGCAGTTCTTC. This gives the protein CASSQEIGRYNEQFF.

There are many counts of this clonotype. The CDR3 DNA sequence: TGCAGTGCTAGAGGTCAGGGCGGGAACGCAGATACGCAGTATTTT. Protein: CSARGQGGNADTQYF. The J gene is TRBJ2-3, the V gene TRBV20-1; D possibly corresponds to TRBD2 (6 bases). The germline gives CDR1 DFQATT, CDR2 SNEGSKA (reference sequence). V dropped 1 base and J dropped 4 bases, with 15 bases sitting between them. This CDR3 has 15 amino acids.

This clonotype has at least ten counts. The chain is built from TRBV29-1 and TRBJ1-1, with no clear D. Germline CDR1 is SQVTM and CDR2 is ANQGSEA. The V end was cut by 1 base, the J end by 1 base, with 4 bases between. The CDR3 extends over 12 amino acids. The CDR3 DNA sequence: TGCAGCGTTGAAGGCCAGAACACTGAAGCTTTCTTT. It is translated as CSVEGQNTEAFF.

The rearrangement uses TRBV9 and TRBJ1-1; 7 bases fit TRBD1. After removal of 3 bases from V and 7 bases from J, the junction contained 9 bases not matched to a gene. This CDR3 comprises 14 residues. Per germline, CDR1 SGDLS and CDR2 YYNGEE. The CDR3, as DNA: TGTGCCAGCAGCGCGGGACAGCAGCCCAGTGAAGCTTTCTTT. Residues: CASSAGQQPSEAFF.

This clonotype was seen a few times. The chain recombines TRBV5-1 with TRBJ2-7, with D perhaps TRBD2 (7 bases). CDR1 SGHRS and CDR2 YFSETQ come from the germline V gene. The CDR3 loop spans 13 amino acids. Trimming took 5 bases from V and 3 from J, leaving 12 bases between them. The DNA of the CDR3 is TGCGCCAGCAGGCCGGGGGGCAGCTACGAGCAGTACTTC. Translating it yields CASRPGGSYEQYF.

This clonotype has at least ten counts. CDR3 nucleotides: TGTGCCAGCAGTGAAGCTGGGGGGCCGCAACCCCAGCATTTT. Translated: CASSEAGGPQPQHF. The chain links TRBV6-1 to TRBJ1-5, with D perhaps matching TRBD1 (6 bases). V was shortened by 0 bases and J by 10 bases, with 13 bases between the two germline ends. There are 14 residues in the CDR3. Germline CDR1 is MNHNS and CDR2 is SASEGT.

Many counts were recorded for this clonotype. The chain carries TRBV10-3 and TRBJ2-3; D is uncertain. Germline lookup yields CDR1 ENHRY and CDR2 SYGVKD. This CDR3 comprises 13 residues. Trimming took 3 bases from V and 0 from J, leaving 4 bases between them. CDR3: CAISEGSTDTQYF. The CDR3 DNA reads TGTGCCATCAGTGAAGGAAGCACAGATACGCAGTATTTT.

Judged by abundance, this clonotype is medium-sized (0.01 to 0.1%). The CDR3 DNA sequence: TGTGCCAGCAGTTCCGGGACTAGCGACACCGGGGAGCTGTTTTTT. Protein product: CASSSGTSDTGELFF. The gene calls are TRBV6-6 and TRBJ2-2; 10 bases agree with TRBD2. CDR3 length equals 15 residues. Trimming removed 4 bases from V and 3 bases from J; junction bases left unmatched: 2. CDR1 and CDR2 from the germline V gene are MNHNY and SVGAGI (reference sequence).

This clonotype was counted ten times or more. The CDR3 DNA reads as TGTGCCAGCAGGACCACCGGGGAGCTGTTTTTT. Translated, it gives CASRTTGELFF. The gene calls are TRBV12-3 or TRBV12-4 and TRBJ2-2; D is undetermined. V lost 6 bases and J 4 bases, leaving 3 bases between the germline ends. The CDR3 consists of 11 residues.

This clonotype occurred many times. The chain joins TRBV18 to TRBJ2-3; either TRBD1 or TRBD2 may supply D (5 bases each). This CDR3 contains 15 residues. V lost 1 base and J lost 4, with 12 bases in between. Germline V CDR1 and CDR2: KGHSH, LQKENI. The CDR3 region has the DNA TGTGCCAGCTCACCACTGGCAGGGAGTCCAGATACGCAGTATTTT. Translation gives CASSPLAGSPDTQYF.

Ten or more counts support this clonotype. The V gene is TRBV20-1, the J gene TRBJ2-3, with 10 bases that match TRBD2. Germline trimming cut 5 bases from V and 3 bases from J; bases unmatched to any gene: 5. Germline V CDR1 and CDR2: DFQATT, SNEGSKA (reference sequence). This CDR3 comprises 14 residues. The CDR3 loop is CSAPGLAETDTQYF. DNA of the CDR3: TGCAGTGCTCCAGGACTAGCGGAGACAGATACGCAGTATTTT.

This clonotype was found many times. The rearrangement joins TRBV7-2 to TRBJ2-1; 11 bases are a match to TRBD1. Trimming took 5 bases from V and 8 from J; bases not matched to a gene: 11. CDR3 length: 16 residues. Per the germline V gene, CDR1 is SGHTA and CDR2 is FQGNSA. CDR3 region: CASSPPGTGGFDEQFF. The DNA of the CDR3 is TGTGCCAGCAGCCCACCCGGGACAGGGGGTTTTGATGAGCAGTTCTTC.

This clonotype was found many times. The V gene is TRBV12-3 or TRBV12-4, the J gene TRBJ1-4; D unresolved. The length of the CDR3 is 15 residues. Trimming removed 3 bases from V and 3 bases from J, with 11 bases in between. CDR3 residues: CASSLAIGANEKLFF. As DNA, the CDR3 is TGTGCCAGCAGTTTGGCTATCGGGGCTAATGAAAAACTGTTTTTT.

This clonotype was counted ten times or more. The genes are TRBV4-1 and TRBJ2-3, with TRBD1 as a possible D gene (5 bases). Deletions cut 4 bases from V and 2 bases from J, with 13 bases between. This CDR3 is built from 15 residues. CDR1 is MGHRA, CDR2 YSYEKL, per germline. Here the CDR3 DNA reads TGCGCCAGCAGCCGCGGTGGCGGACACACAGATACGCAGTATTTT. This translates into CASSRGGGHTDTQYF.

This clonotype was counted at least ten times. The chain carries TRBV12-3 or TRBV12-4 and TRBJ2-1, with 8 bases aligning to TRBD2. Germline trimming cut 6 bases from V and 8 bases from J; bases unmatched to any gene: 6. The CDR3 has 13 amino acids. CDR3: CASRSALADEQFF. CDR3 DNA sequence: TGTGCCAGCAGATCCGCACTAGCGGATGAGCAGTTCTTC.

This clonotype came up many times. The rearrangement joins TRBV9 to TRBJ2-3; TRBD2 matches 9 bases. The CDR3 contains 15 residues. The V gene's germline CDR1 is SGDLS and CDR2 YYNGEE. Trimming at V came to 2 bases and at J to 2 bases, leaving 3 bases not matched to a gene. CDR3 amino acids: CASSVSSGATDTQYF. The CDR3 DNA follows: TGTGCCAGCAGCGTTTCTAGCGGGGCCACAGATACGCAGTATTTT.

This clonotype was detected only a few times. This chain uses TRBV11-2 with TRBJ2-2; 8 bases are shared with TRBD1. The V and J ends lost 3 bases and 4 bases, in that order; junction bases with no gene match: 4. The length of the CDR3 is 15 residues. Germline V gene sequence: CDR1 SGHAT, CDR2 FQNNGV. The CDR3 region has the DNA TGTGCCAGCAGCTTCGAAACAGGGGGCACCGGGGAGCTGTTTTTT. It is translated as CASSFETGGTGELFF. Looking up the rest from reference TRBV11-2 and TRBJ2-2 gives the full variable domain: EAGVAQSPRYKIIEKRQSVAFWCNPISGHATLYWYQQILGQGPKLLIQFQNNGVVDDSQLPKDRFSAERLKGVDSTLKIQPAKLEDSAVYLCASSFETGGTGELFFGEGSRLTVL.

This clonotype was seen ten or more times. J is TRBJ2-1 and V is TRBV10-1; D is undetermined. The V and J ends lost 1 base and 10 bases respectively, with 5 bases between them. The CDR3 length is 11 residues. Germline values: CDR1 WNHNN, CDR2 SYGVQD (reference sequence). The DNA for the CDR3 is TGCGCCAGCAGTGAGTATGGCGAGCAGTTCTTC. This encodes CASSEYGEQFF.

This clonotype was recorded at least ten times. The CDR3 nucleotides read TGTGCCAGCAGCCAAGATGCCGGGAGGGCCTCTGGGGCCAACGTCCTGACTTTC. Translated: CASSQDAGRASGANVLTF. The chain employs TRBV4-2 and TRBJ2-6; 8 nucleotides agree with TRBD2. V dropped 0 bases and J dropped 0; count of bases not matched to a gene: 4. The germline CDR1 and CDR2 sequences are LGHNA and YNFKEQ. CDR3 length: 18 residues.

The table lists this clonotype with many counts. J is TRBJ2-3 and V is TRBV7-8, with TRBD2 matching over 11 bases. This CDR3 region has 17 residues. Trimming at V came to 2 bases and at J to 4 bases, leaving 8 bases not matched to a gene. Germline V gives CDR1 SGHVS, CDR2 FQNEAQ. CDR3 sequence: CASSLWASGRSSDTQYF. The CDR3 DNA sequence: TGTGCCAGCAGCTTATGGGCTAGCGGGAGGTCCTCAGATACGCAGTATTTT.

This clonotype was observed many times. This rearrangement joins TRBV19 to TRBJ1-2; D possibly corresponds to TRBD1 (5 bases). CDR1 and CDR2 (germline): LNHDA, SQIVND (reference sequence). The CDR3 is 15 residues long. Trimming shortened V by 3 bases and J by 0 bases, and 11 bases separated the two germline ends. CDR3 nucleotide sequence: TGTGCCAGTAGTATCTACAGGAAAGCTAACTATGGCTACACCTTC. Its protein is CASSIYRKANYGYTF.

About this clonotype: Being one base from a much bigger clone, this may be a read error. Because the CDR3 is missing its conserved closing phenylalanine or tryptophan, this is likely a read error. The chain couples TRBV11-2 to TRBJ2-2, with D uncertain. The CDR3 is 12 residues long. Trimming left V 4 bases short and J 7 bases short, with 7 bases between. Germline V gene sequence: CDR1 SGHAT, CDR2 FQNNGV. CDR3 coding DNA: TGTGCCAGCAGCTCCGCCGTCGGGGAGCTGTTTTCT. Its protein is CASSSAVGELFS.

This clonotype was counted many times. V gene TRBV11-3 combines with J gene TRBJ2-1; the match to TRBD1 covers 7 bases. The CDR3 is made up of 14 amino acids. V was clipped by 5 bases and J by 3 bases; unmatched bases: 4. Germline V gene sequence: CDR1 SGHNT, CDR2 YENEEA. DNA for the CDR3: TGTGCCAGCAGCCCCAGACAGGGCTACAATGAGCAGTTCTTC. Translated, it gives CASSPRQGYNEQFF.

This clonotype was seen ten or more times. V usage is TRBV3-1 and J usage is TRBJ2-2, with D possibly being TRBD1 or TRBD2 (5 bases each). V gave up 3 bases and J gave up 2 bases, with 7 bases separating them. Germline CDR1 LGHDT, CDR2 YNNKEL (reference sequence). The CDR3 is 14 amino acids. The CDR3 protein is CASSQGENTGELFF. In DNA, the CDR3 is TGTGCCAGCAGCCAGGGGGAAAACACCGGGGAGCTGTTTTTT. Complete variable domain (other parts from reference TRBV3-1 and TRBJ2-2): DTAVSQTPKYLVTQMGNDKSIKCEQNLGHDTMYWYKQDSKKFLKIMFSYNNKELIINETVPNRFSPKSPDKAHLNLHINSLELGDSAVYFCASSQGENTGELFFGEGSRLTVL.

On this clonotype: A far larger clone is off by one base, so a read error is likely. V and J are TRBV5-1 and TRBJ2-1; no clear D. Looked up from germline, CDR1 is SGHRS and CDR2 is YFSETQ. This CDR3 has 14 residues. In DNA, the CDR3 is TGTGCCAGCAGCCCCCTGGCGAGCAGGAATGAGCAGTTCTTC. It translates to CASSPLASRNEQFF. The whole variable domain, filled in from reference TRBV5-1 and TRBJ2-1, reads KAGVTQTPRYLIKTRGQQVTLSCSPISGHRSVSWYQQTPGQGLQFLFEYFSETQRNKGNFPGRFSGRQFSNSRSEMNVSTLELGDSALYLCASSPLASRNEQFFGPGTRLTVL.

This clonotype was detected ten times or more. This rearrangement joins TRBV14 to TRBJ1-2, with no clear D. This CDR3 has 13 amino acids. The V gene's germline CDR1 is SGHDN and CDR2 FVKESK. V was shortened by 4 bases and J by 2 bases, with 8 bases between the two germline ends. CDR3 amino acids: CASSPLQNYGYTF. CDR3 nucleotide sequence: TGTGCCAGCAGCCCATTACAGAACTATGGCTACACCTTC.